This passage covers 27 T cell receptor beta chains from one sample sequenced in a study of control samples from healthy donors and cancer patients. Profiling relied on immunoSEQ multiplex PCR, and the TCRdb table lists in-frame clones only, not all of them. The data show around 150,000 clones, about 90% seen once. Sample: blood. Receptors originate from a man in his late teens or twenties in good health.

This sequence joins TRBV6-1 and TRBJ1-4, with 8 bases lining up with TRBD1. The CDR3 contains 17 residues. Losses at the gene ends were 3 bases for V and 5 bases for J; bases not matched to a gene: 11. Germline assignment: CDR1 MNHNS and CDR2 SASEGT. The DNA for the CDR3 is TGTGCCAGCAGTGAGACCCCAGGGGGCACTTTCAATGAAAAACTGTTTTTT. Its protein is CASSETPGGTFNEKLFF.

The V and J genes are TRBV18 and TRBJ2-1; 12 bases are shared with TRBD2. Per the germline V gene, CDR1 is KGHSH and CDR2 is LQKENI. V shed 2 bases and J 8 bases; nucleotides not matched to a gene: 4. The CDR3 is 15 amino acids. CDR3 nucleotides: TGTGCCAGCTCACCAGCGACTAGCGGGGGACATGAGCAGTTCTTC. This translates into CASSPATSGGHEQFF. The variable domain in full, with the rest retrieved from reference TRBV18 and TRBJ2-1, is NAGVMQNPRHLVRRRGQEARLRCSPMKGHSHVYWYRQLPEEGLKFMVYLQKENIIDESGMPKERFSAEFPKEGPSILRIQQVVRGDSAAYFCASSPATSGGHEQFFGPGTRLTVL.

The V call is TRBV9, the J call TRBJ1-3; possibly TRBD1 for D (5 bases). The V end was cut by 4 bases, the J end by 4 bases, with 18 bases between. Germline V gene data show CDR1 as SGDLS and CDR2 as YYNGEE. There are 16 residues in the CDR3. The CDR3 is CASSPFSQGSGNTIYF. The CDR3 DNA is TGTGCCAGCAGCCCATTCTCCCAGGGATCAGGAAACACCATATATTTT.

V and J are TRBV12-3 or TRBV12-4 and TRBJ2-3, with D perhaps given as TRBD1 or TRBD2 (5 bases each). This CDR3 spans 13 amino acids. V lost 5 bases and J 6 bases, leaving 12 bases between the germline ends. CDR3 nucleotides: TGTGCCAGCAGTCTCGGGGCTACGGATACGCAGTATTTT. Protein: CASSLGATDTQYF.

The chain links TRBV7-9 to TRBJ2-1; either TRBD1 or TRBD2 may supply D (5 bases each). The V end was cut by 3 bases, the J end by 6 bases, with 9 bases between. CDR3 size: 13 residues. CDR1 is SEHNR, CDR2 FQNEAQ, per germline (reference sequence). CDR3 sequence reads: CASSFGTGNEQFF. Written as DNA, the CDR3 is TGTGCCAGCAGCTTCGGGACGGGCAATGAGCAGTTCTTC.

The J gene is TRBJ2-7, the V gene TRBV18, with D perhaps TRBD1 (6 bases). Trimming stripped 0 bases from V and 7 bases from J, with 19 bases between. The length of the CDR3 is 16 residues. The germline gives CDR1 KGHSH, CDR2 LQKENI. The CDR3 sequence is CASSPPGHGPFGEQYF. The CDR3 nucleotides are TGTGCCAGCTCACCACCGGGACACGGACCCTTTGGGGAGCAGTACTTC.

V gene TRBV11-1 combines with J gene TRBJ2-5, with a tentative D call TRBD2 (6 bases). Germline V gene lookup returns CDR1 SGHAT and CDR2 FQDESV (reference sequence). V lost 4 bases and J lost 5, with 14 bases in between. This CDR3 spans 14 amino acids. The CDR3 region has the DNA TGTGCCAGCAGCTCCGGGACTTTCAGGGAGACCCAGTACTTC. Protein sequence: CASSSGTFRETQYF.

The rearrangement joins TRBV3-1 (or the pseudogene TRBV3-2) to TRBJ2-3, with D maybe TRBD2 (6 bases). V was clipped by 4 bases and J by 1 base, with 15 bases between them. The CDR3 has 16 amino acids. The V gene's germline CDR1 is LGHDT and CDR2 YNNKEL (reference sequence). CDR3 loop: CASSLHLGGGTDTQYF. CDR3 in DNA: TGTGCCAGCAGCCTCCACCTCGGCGGGGGCACAGATACGCAGTATTTT.

The chain uses TRBV7-2 and TRBJ1-5, with TRBD1 as a possible D gene (5 bases). CDR1 is SGHTA and CDR2 is FQGNSA in the germline V gene. The V end lost 2 bases, the J end lost 10 bases, and 12 bases lay between the germline ends. This CDR3 comprises 13 residues. The CDR3 DNA sequence: TGTGCCAGCAGCTTACGTGAGGACACCCCCCAGCATTTT. Encoded protein: CASSLREDTPQHF. Full variable domain (remainder filled in from reference TRBV7-2 and TRBJ1-5): GAGVSQSPSNKVTEKGKDVELRCDPISGHTALYWYRQSLGQGLEFLIYFQGNSAPDKSGLPSDRFSAERTGGSVSTLTIQRTQQEDSAVYLCASSLREDTPQHFGDGTRLSIL.

This chain uses TRBV9 with TRBJ1-6, with 9 bases lining up with TRBD1. V was pared by 5 bases and J by 7 bases, with 7 bases of the junction left unmatched. This CDR3 is 15 amino acids long. CDR1 and CDR2 from the germline V gene are SGDLS and YYNGEE. As DNA, the CDR3 is TGTGCCAGCAGTTTGGGACAGGGTAGAAATTCACCCCTCCACTTT. Translating gives CASSLGQGRNSPLHF.

The rearrangement uses TRBV24-1 and TRBJ2-5; 8 bases align to TRBD1. CDR1 and CDR2 from the germline V gene are KGHDR and SFDVKD. V dropped 3 bases and J dropped 0; count of bases not matched to a gene: 5. The CDR3 runs to 16 residues. The chain's CDR3 is CATSDSRTGYQETQYF. CDR3 nucleotide sequence: TGTGCCACCAGTGATAGCAGGACAGGGTACCAAGAGACCCAGTACTTC.

The V gene is TRBV4-1, the J gene TRBJ2-1, with D maybe TRBD2 (5 bases). This CDR3 contains 14 residues. Trimming removed 2 bases at V and 5 bases at J, with 10 bases between. Germline-derived CDR1 and CDR2 are MGHRA and YSYEKL. The CDR3 DNA reads as TGCGCCAGCAGCCAACTGGAGAGGGACAATGAGCAGTTCTTC. Protein sequence: CASSQLERDNEQFF.

The chain employs TRBV24-1 and TRBJ2-1, with D perhaps TRBD1 or TRBD2 (5 bases each). Germline lookup yields CDR1 KGHDR and CDR2 SFDVKD. This CDR3 is 16 amino acids long. Between the trimmed V and J ends, which lost 3 bases and 8 bases, there was a span of 19 bases. In DNA form, the CDR3 reads TGTGCCACCAGTGATCCTACCTCCGGGGCCGGCGATGAGCAGTTCTTC. This gives the protein CATSDPTSGAGDEQFF.

The chain employs TRBV7-3 and TRBJ2-1; the match to TRBD2 covers 11 bases. CDR3 length equals 16 residues. Trimming took 5 bases from V and 2 from J; bases not matched to a gene: 5. Per germline, CDR1 SGHTA and CDR2 FQGTGA. CDR3 nucleotide sequence: TGTGCCAGCAGCCGAGTGACTAGCGGGACCTACAATGAGCAGTTCTTC. Protein: CASSRVTSGTYNEQFF.

This clone counts as medium-sized. J is TRBJ2-2 and V is TRBV7-3, with 8 nucleotides matching TRBD1. This CDR3 is built from 16 residues. Germline CDR1 and CDR2: SGHTA and FQGTGA. The V gene end was trimmed by 1 base and the J gene end by 5 bases; junction bases not matched to a gene: 6. This CDR3 reads CASSLRGDRYTGELFF. CDR3 nucleotides: TGTGCCAGCAGCTTAAGAGGGGACAGGTATACCGGGGAGCTGTTTTTT.

This chain joins TRBV12-3 or TRBV12-4 and TRBJ2-6; D unclear. Trimming left V 6 bases short and J 0 bases short, with 3 bases between. This CDR3 has 13 residues. The CDR3: CASSRSGANVLTF. The CDR3 coding sequence is TGTGCCAGCAGCCGCTCTGGGGCCAACGTCCTGACTTTC.

The rearrangement uses TRBV28 and TRBJ1-2; 8 bases agree with TRBD1. The germline gives CDR1 MDHEN, CDR2 SYDVKM. The length of the CDR3 is 13 residues. V lost 6 bases and J lost 3; bases outside the gene matches: 3. The CDR3 sequence is CASRKQGDYGYTF. The CDR3 DNA reads TGTGCCAGCAGAAAACAGGGGGACTATGGCTACACCTTC.

V usage is TRBV5-1 and J usage is TRBJ2-3; D gene unclear. The CDR3 extends over 15 amino acids. CDR1 and CDR2 from the germline V gene are SGHRS and YFSETQ. V was clipped by 4 bases and J by 1 base, with 13 bases between them. The CDR3 nucleotides are TGCGCCAGCAGCCCACCGAGGCACCGCACAGATACGCAGTATTTT. It is translated as CASSPPRHRTDTQYF.

The chain uses TRBV3-1 (or the pseudogene TRBV3-2) and TRBJ2-3; 8 positions agree with TRBD2. The V segment lost 1 base and the J segment 6 bases; nucleotides outside the gene matches: 9. This CDR3 region has 16 residues. CDR1 is LGHDT and CDR2 is YNNKEL in the germline V gene (reference sequence). The CDR3 nucleotides are TGTGCCAGCAGCCAAGCTGAACGGGGGGGCCTTGATACGCAGTATTTT. Its translation is CASSQAERGGLDTQYF.

The gene calls are TRBV19 and TRBJ1-2, with D maybe TRBD1 (6 bases). The CDR3 is 14 residues long. V lost 4 bases to trimming and J lost 2 bases, with 11 bases between them. Germline V gene lookup returns CDR1 LNHDA and CDR2 SQIVND (reference sequence). CDR3 sequence reads: CASSTIDRNYGYTF. CDR3 DNA: TGTGCCAGTAGTACTATCGACAGGAACTATGGCTACACCTTC. Using reference TRBV19 and TRBJ1-2 for the parts outside the CDR3, the full variable domain is DGGITQSPKYLFRKEGQNVTLSCEQNLNHDAMYWYRQDPGQGLRLIYYSQIVNDFQKGDIAEGYSVSREKKESFPLTVTSAQKNPTAFYLCASSTIDRNYGYTFGSGTRLTVV.

The V call is TRBV6-2 or TRBV6-3, the J call TRBJ2-7; D possibly corresponds to TRBD2 (7 bases). Trimming removed 2 bases from V and 5 bases from J, with 13 bases in between. Per germline, CDR1 MNHEY and CDR2 SVGEGT. This CDR3 is built from 14 residues. CDR3 nucleotides: TGTGCCAGCAGTTACCGGGGGGCCATCCACGAGCAGTACTTC. Translating it yields CASSYRGAIHEQYF.

The chain recombines TRBV9 with TRBJ1-2; 8 bases map to TRBD1. J gave up 8 bases and V 4 bases, and 13 bases lay outside the gene matches. The germline V gene has CDR1 SGDLS and CDR2 YYNGEE. This CDR3 comprises 15 residues. In DNA form, the CDR3 reads TGTGCCAGCAGCCCGTCAGGGGGCGCGTGGCAGGGCTACACCTTC. This gives the protein CASSPSGGAWQGYTF. Filled out from reference TRBV9 and TRBJ1-2, the complete variable domain reads DSGVTQTPKHLITATGQRVTLRCSPRSGDLSVYWYQQSLDQGLQFLIQYYNGEERAKGNILERFSAQQFPDLHSELNLSSLELGDSALYFCASSPSGGAWQGYTFGSGTRLTVV.

This clone has just one count. The chain links TRBV27 to TRBJ2-1; 8 nucleotides align to TRBD1. CDR3 size: 16 residues. Germline loops: CDR1 MNHEY, CDR2 SMNVEV (reference sequence). Unmatched junction bases numbered 11, after V lost 2 bases and J lost 8 bases. CDR3 amino acids: CASSLLARGRLHEQFF. In DNA, the CDR3 is TGTGCCAGCAGTTTACTTGCCAGGGGGCGTTTGCATGAGCAGTTCTTC.

The V gene is TRBV29-1, the J gene TRBJ1-1; 9 nucleotides agree with TRBD1. The CDR3 is 13 amino acids. V lost 6 bases, J lost 4 bases, and 6 bases stayed unmatched. Germline values: CDR1 SQVTM, CDR2 ANQGSEA. CDR3 DNA sequence: TGCAGCGTGGCACAGGGGGCGAGCACTGAAGCTTTCTTT. Translation gives CSVAQGASTEAFF. Full variable domain (rest looked up from reference TRBV29-1 and TRBJ1-1): SAVISQKPSRDICQRGTSLTIQCQVDSQVTMMFWYRQQPGQSLTLIATANQGSEATYESGFVIDKFPISRPNLTFSTLTVSNMSPEDSSIYLCSVAQGASTEAFFGQGTRLTVV.

The CDR3, as DNA: TGTGCCAGCAGCCCGATATTGGGGTTGGGCACAGATACGCAGTATTTT. It is translated as CASSPILGLGTDTQYF. This chain connects TRBV5-5 to TRBJ2-3; D is ambiguous. The CDR3 spans 16 residues. Per the germline V gene, CDR1 is SGHKS and CDR2 is YYEKEE (reference sequence). Trimming cost V 4 bases and J 1 base, with 16 bases left between them.

The chain is built from TRBV5-6 and TRBJ2-7; D is perhaps TRBD1 (5 bases). CDR1 is SGHDT and CDR2 is YYEEEE in the germline V gene. This CDR3 comprises 16 residues. V lost 4 bases, J lost 0 bases, and 17 bases lay in between. As DNA, the CDR3 is TGTGCCAGCAGCCCTCCTGTGGGGCGGTCCTCCTACGAGCAGTACTTC. Amino acid sequence: CASSPPVGRSSYEQYF.

This sequence joins TRBV29-1 and TRBJ1-1, with TRBD1 matching over 7 bases. The germline gives CDR1 SQVTM, CDR2 ANQGSEA. After removal of 7 bases from V and 4 bases from J, the junction contained 3 bases not matched to a gene. This CDR3 has 11 amino acids. The CDR3 spells CSATGPTEAFF. The DNA for the CDR3 is TGCAGCGCGACAGGGCCCACTGAAGCTTTCTTT.